Below, one T cell receptor beta chain is given with its context. Per the original methods: Reference gene primer amplification gave estimated nucleated cell counts. Profiled with immunoSEQ multiplex PCR; TCRdb holds only in-frame clones, not every one. V, J and clone size were drawn from that table, and D and trimming were deduced from the DNA. This sample yields over 85,000 clones, of which over 60% are seen a single time; around 4% belongs to the top ten. This sample is part of a study of blood T cell repertoires in COVID-19. At the level of the study: Sites across the United States, Italy and Spain contributed samples from acute and convalescent COVID-19. T cells, B-cell-depleted T cells, or PBMCs supplied cDNA or gDNA.

The CDR3 is 11 amino acids. V was trimmed by 7 bases and J by 4 bases, leaving 9 bases between them. The germline V gene encodes CDR1 SGHRS and CDR2 YFSETQ. The sample comprised peripheral blood. This chain uses TRBV5-1 with TRBJ2-7, with no clear D. The TCR was taken from a woman of 80 years or more with acute or convalescent COVID-19. The CDR3, as DNA: TGCGCCAGCTCAGGTCAGTACGAGCAGTACTTC. Translating gives CASSGQYEQYF.